This T cell receptor (beta chain) was documented in a study of blood T cell repertoires in COVID-19. Study-wide context: There were acute and convalescent COVID-19 samples, and they came from the United States, Italy and Spain. PBMCs, B-cell-depleted T cells, or T cells provided the cDNA or gDNA that made up the material.

In the original analysis: Amplifying reference gene primers gave estimates of nucleated cell counts. Clones were sequenced by immunoSEQ multiplex PCR, and TCRdb holds only the in-frame ones, with some missing. That table furnishes V, J and clone size, whereas the DNA furnished D and trimming. Among 200,000 to 300,000 clones, 85% to 95% were seen once, and the ten largest hold 0.83%. Seattle patients were enrolled during active infection and followed longitudinally. Losses at the gene ends were 4 bases for V and 10 bases for J; bases not matched to a gene: 4. This CDR3 is built from 12 residues. The receptor was isolated from a man aged 30-40 years with COVID-19, enrolled during active disease. The source material was peripheral blood. This chain links TRBV12-3 or TRBV12-4 with TRBJ2-1; 7 positions match TRBD1. CDR3 sequence: CASSYYRGEQFF. The CDR3 DNA reads as TGTGCCAGCAGTTACTACAGGGGAGAGCAGTTCTTC.